This T cell receptor (beta chain) was found in a study of CD8 T cells in ankylosing spondylitis. Study conclusions and caveats: Disease-linked clones, CD8+, were relatively rare in peripheral blood. A motif in TCR beta, a set of roughly eight highly homologous variants, appeared characteristic of ankylosing spondylitis blood.

The V and J ends lost 6 bases and 4 bases respectively, with 15 bases between them. This CDR3 spans 14 amino acids. In its sample, this clonotype was seen many times. Its specificity is not known. 5'-RACE, quantitative and with molecular barcodes, yielded the TCR beta libraries. TCRdb independently ran MiXCR on the 5' RACE reads; one entry per CDR3 protein. This sample has about 240,000 distinct CDR3 sequences, with roughly 8.2% found just once. The V gene is TRBV12-3 or TRBV12-4, the J gene TRBJ1-1, with a tentative D call TRBD1 (5 bases). The sample taken for sequencing was blood, either unsorted or a sorted T cell fraction (not recorded which). The receptor comes from a female donor with ankylosing spondylitis or in good health (not recorded which). The CDR3 here is CASSSRHRSTEAFF. DNA of the CDR3: TGTGCCAGCAGCTCCAGACACAGGTCCACTGAAGCTTTCTTT.